The entry below describes one TCR beta chain. The antigen it binds to is not known. Per-base quality was not reported, and no clone a single base away is much larger than it. A single peripheral blood draw of about 116 mL on average was collected from each donor into heparinised tubes. A BD FACSAria II was used to sort naive, central memory, regulatory and stem cell-like memory CD4+ T cells with a panel that included CD45RO, CCR7, CD25, CD127, CD95 and CD27. All sorted populations exceeded 95% purity. PBMCs were separated immediately by Lymphoprep density gradient centrifugation and were stained directly, without being cultured. So that batch effects would be minimized, each experiment stained and sorted samples in pairs, pairing one healthy donor with one patient. The data derive from a study of beta chain features in type 1 diabetes (dated by TCRdb to about 2018). Describing the broader study: No differences in mean age, gender distribution, total cell number or subset yield were found between patients and healthy donors. In the study, TCRB repertoires of sorted circulating CD4+ T cell subsets from recently diagnosed type 1 diabetes patients were compared with those of matched healthy donors. Naive and central memory subsets were obtained from all 30 or so donors, but regulatory and stem cell-like memory subsets were isolated from only 8 patients and about 8 healthy donors. Across all samples, around 99 million sorted cells were examined, and cell number per subset correlated strongly with RNA yield.

The entire isolated RNA was reverse transcribed using the High Capacity cDNA Reverse Transcription Kit, and thus expressed TCRB transcripts were sequenced. Deep immunoSEQ sequencing was applied to naive, central memory and regulatory T cell samples, giving an average of about 3.7 million total reads per sample. Sorted cells were lysed in RLT buffer and RNA was extracted with DNase-treated RNeasy Micro or Mini kits, depending on cell number. To prevent cross-contamination, every cell subset was processed on its own, while patient and healthy donor samples were processed together. Using the immunoSEQ multiplex PCR, TCRB sequences were amplified from cDNA into 87-bp fragments spanning the CDR3 region. Sequencing of the amplicons was performed on the Illumina HiSeq platform. The authors' analysis ran thus. PCR bias was computationally corrected using synthetic template baselines, reads within Hamming distance 2 were collapsed, and singletons that could not be merged were discarded. Reads were aligned against IMGT to assign V, D and J genes, CDR3 length and insertions or deletions at six rearrangement sites. Clonotype counts were normalized to sorted cell number within each subset before computing true diversity and Gini coefficients with the tcR R package. The overlap coefficient, calculated on TCRB nucleotide sequences, was used to quantify repertoire sharing. Out-of-frame TCRB sequences from naive cells were analyzed to stand in for the pre-selection repertoire. In its TCRdb copy, this immuneACCESS table keeps in-frame sequences only and misses some clones. Where compared with another copy, unresolved V genes explain less than half of these, and the others have no known cause. Clone size and the V and J calls come from that table; the DNA yielded D and trimming. This sample has 350,000 to 450,000 clones in its table, and about 14% of those were observed once. The top ten constitute roughly 0.033% of the sample.

The investigation overall reported the following: HLA sub-analyses involved small numbers of individuals, so any influence of HLA type on TCRB rearrangement remained unresolved. Type 1 diabetes patients showed a moderate but significant shortening of TCRB CDR3 length in all four CD4+ subsets. Shorter templates might be favored by PCR, yet because patient and control samples were amplified and corrected together, any such skew would affect both groups equally. Patients with type 1 diabetes made fewer insertions and deleted more nucleotides at VDJ recombination sites, implying thymic rearrangement abnormalities. Naive, central memory and regulatory TCRB repertoires appeared more similar among patients than among healthy donors. Because cDNA was sequenced instead of genomic DNA, highly expressing activated cells could be over-represented, though the groups showed no difference in activation or CD3 levels.

Source material: naive CD4+ T cells from blood. This sample's cell subset or site label indicates: true naive CD4+ T cells. This receptor was obtained from a man aged 25 to 45 in good health.

The DNA sequence is given as TGTGCCAGTAGGAGTAGCGGGAGATTCAATGAGCAGTTCTTC. Its protein is CASRSSGRFNEQFF. The sequence joins TRBV19 to TRBJ2-1, with 9 bases aligning to TRBD2. From the cysteine up to the phenylalanine, the CDR3 has a length of 14 residues. Just CDR3 DNA is preserved here, 42 bases in frame from base 1. V has 6 bases trimmed and J has 6 bases trimmed; junction bases matching no gene number 6. The germline V gene (reference sequence) gives CDR1 as LNHDA and CDR2 as SQIVND.